This T cell receptor (beta chain) stems from a study of blood T cells in healthy people across ages. The authors isolated at least 7 million PBMCs per sample. A sample-barcoded 5' primer and a J-beta primer mix were used in a second PCR of roughly 6 to 11 cycles. TCRdb analysed the 5' RACE reads with MiXCR anew, one entry per CDR3 protein. The sample holds fewer than 800,000 distinct CDR3 sequences, more than 20% seen once. Germline V gene lookup returns CDR1 MGHDK and CDR2 SYGVNS. V lost 8 bases and J lost 8, with 16 bases in between. The CDR3 is made up of 13 amino acids. The table lists this clonotype with a few counts. This sample also belongs to another study, concerning T cells of mothers and their children.

The source of this sequence is a boy aged 10-17 years in good health. Sequenced material: blood. The gene calls are TRBV25-1 and TRBJ2-4, with D unclear. CDR3 sequence: CASLAQPADIQYF. CDR3 bases: TGTGCCAGCTTGGCACAGCCGGCGGACATTCAGTACTTC. The entire variable domain, with the rest obtained from reference TRBV25-1 and TRBJ2-4, is as follows: EADIYQTPRYLVIGTGKKITLECSQTMGHDKMYWYQQDPGMELHLIHYSYGVNSTEKGDLSSESTVSRIRTEHFPLTLESARPSHTSQYLCASLAQPADIQYFGAGTRLSVL.